These 20 T cell receptor beta chains were all obtained from the same sample, sequenced in a study of response to subunit inactivated influenza vaccine. TCRdb re-analysed the RT-PCR reads in MiXCR, keeping a single row per CDR3 protein. Here the sample spans about 310,000 distinct CDR3 sequences, over 20% being singletons. Here the sequenced sample was PBMCs from blood, taken approximately 20 months after vaccination. These receptors came from a man aged 50 to 69 who received an inactivated influenza vaccine.

The V gene is TRBV10-3, the J gene TRBJ2-7; D ambiguous. Germline V CDR1 and CDR2: ENHRY, SYGVKD. The CDR3 has 13 residues. V was shortened by 3 bases and J by 2 bases, with 8 bases between the two germline ends. In DNA, the CDR3 is TGTGCCATCAGTGATCAGACCCCCTACGAGCAGTACTTC. This encodes CAISDQTPYEQYF.

The table lists this clonotype with a few counts. This chain connects TRBV12-3 or TRBV12-4 to TRBJ2-3, with D perhaps assigned TRBD1 or TRBD2 (5 bases each). V dropped 6 bases and J dropped 8 bases, with 18 bases sitting between them. The length of the CDR3 is 14 residues. The CDR3 reads CASSPVIPGTTQYF. The CDR3, as DNA: TGTGCCAGCAGCCCTGTAATCCCCGGGACTACGCAGTATTTT.

This clonotype was picked up a small number of times. The chain carries TRBV5-6 and TRBJ2-3, with D perhaps TRBD1 (6 bases). Trimming stripped 5 bases from V and 6 bases from J, with 16 bases between. The CDR3 totals 14 residues. The germline V gene has CDR1 SGHDT and CDR2 YYEEEE. The CDR3 DNA is TGTGCCAGCAGTAGTAATGGGGGCAGGGATACGCAGTATTTT. As protein: CASSSNGGRDTQYF.

The J gene is TRBJ2-2, the V gene TRBV28; D possibly corresponds to TRBD1 (6 bases). The V and J ends lost 3 bases and 4 bases respectively, with 12 bases between them. The length of the CDR3 is 15 residues. CDR1 is MDHEN and CDR2 is SYDVKM in the germline V gene. This CDR3 is CASSLLGHSTGELFF. CDR3 nucleotide sequence: TGTGCCAGCAGTTTGTTGGGACACTCCACCGGGGAGCTGTTTTTT.

V gene TRBV20-1 combines with J gene TRBJ2-1; D is perhaps TRBD1 or TRBD2 (5 bases each). Germline V CDR1 and CDR2: DFQATT, SNEGSKA (reference sequence). V was trimmed by 2 bases and J by 6 bases, leaving 20 bases between them. The CDR3 spans 16 residues. CDR3: CSARSGLEGKGNEQFF. CDR3 sequence (DNA): TGCAGTGCTAGATCTGGTCTTGAGGGGAAGGGCAATGAGCAGTTCTTC.

This CDR3 reads CSARVLAEETQYF. The CDR3 DNA reads as TGCAGTGCTAGGGTACTAGCGGAAGAGACCCAGTACTTC. The rearrangement uses TRBV20-1 and TRBJ2-5, with 8 bases matching TRBD2. Germline loops: CDR1 DFQATT, CDR2 SNEGSKA (reference sequence). This CDR3 is 13 amino acids long. J gave up 3 bases and V 3 bases, and 3 bases lay outside the gene matches.

This clonotype was seen ten or more times. This CDR3 is CASSFLRMDNEQFF. The CDR3 DNA reads as TGTGCCAGCAGTTTCCTTAGGATGGACAATGAGCAGTTCTTC. This rearrangement joins TRBV12-3 or TRBV12-4 to TRBJ2-1; D gene ambiguous. The length of the CDR3 is 14 residues. Trimming cost V 3 bases and J 5 bases, with 11 bases left between them.

This clonotype was seen a handful of times. The J gene is TRBJ2-6, the V gene TRBV28, with 9 nucleotides matching TRBD1. V lost 7 bases to trimming and J lost 0 bases; unmatched junction nucleotides: 7. Germline CDR1 is MDHEN and CDR2 is SYDVKM. The CDR3 spans 17 residues. This CDR3 is CASKTGTGFSGANVLTF. The CDR3 DNA sequence: TGTGCCAGCAAGACAGGGACAGGGTTCTCTGGGGCCAACGTCCTGACTTTC.

The chain recombines TRBV27 with TRBJ2-1, with 9 positions matching TRBD2. Germline trimming cut 6 bases from V and 7 bases from J; bases unmatched to any gene: 4. Germline V gene lookup returns CDR1 MNHEY and CDR2 SMNVEV (reference sequence). This CDR3 has 13 amino acids. The CDR3: CASRSLAGNEQFF. The CDR3 DNA follows: TGTGCCAGCAGATCACTAGCGGGTAATGAGCAGTTCTTC.

This clonotype was observed a handful of times. The V call is TRBV27, the J call TRBJ2-7; no reliable D call. Germline V gene data show CDR1 as MNHEY and CDR2 as SMNVEV (reference sequence). This CDR3 region has 15 residues. Trimming cost V 1 base and J 6 bases, with 16 bases left between them. CDR3 nucleotides: TGTGCCAGCAGTTTATTTGAACCTAAGCTTGGCGAGCAGTACTTC. It yields the protein CASSLFEPKLGEQYF.

V usage is TRBV6-2 or TRBV6-3 and J usage is TRBJ2-5; TRBD2 matches 10 bases. Germline lookup yields CDR1 MNHEY and CDR2 SVGEGT. The CDR3 totals 15 residues. V shed 4 bases and J 13 bases; nucleotides not matched to a gene: 15. CDR3 in DNA: TGTGCCAGCAGTTCGCCCGGGATTAGCGGGAGGACCGCGTACTTC. Its protein is CASSSPGISGRTAYF.

This rearrangement joins TRBV4-1 to TRBJ2-1; D may be TRBD2 (7 bases). This CDR3 contains 16 residues. Germline loops: CDR1 MGHRA, CDR2 YSYEKL. Between the trimmed V and J ends, which lost 4 bases and 4 bases, there was a span of 17 bases. CDR3 in DNA: TGCGCCAGCAGCCTGGTGGGGCGGGGGCCATACAATGAGCAGTTCTTC. Encoded protein: CASSLVGRGPYNEQFF.

This clonotype has a handful of counts. The chain is built from TRBV12-3 or TRBV12-4 and TRBJ1-2; tentatively, D is TRBD1 (5 bases). This CDR3 is built from 14 residues. Trimming removed 5 bases at V and 1 base at J, with 11 bases between. CDR3 sequence (DNA): TGTGCCAGCAGTGGGGACGGAAATAACTATGGCTACACCTTC. Protein sequence: CASSGDGNNYGYTF.

The chain couples TRBV29-1 to TRBJ2-1; D perhaps matches TRBD2 (5 bases). Germline CDR1 is SQVTM and CDR2 is ANQGSEA. This CDR3 is built from 14 residues. Trimming took off 2 bases at V and 4 bases at J, with 12 bases between the two ends. Here the CDR3 reads CSVEQEERYNEQFF. In DNA, the CDR3 is TGCAGCGTTGAACAGGAGGAGAGGTACAATGAGCAGTTCTTC.

The chain carries TRBV12-3 or TRBV12-4 and TRBJ1-1, with a possible D match to TRBD1 (5 bases). The CDR3 runs to 13 residues. Trimming took off 6 bases at V and 5 bases at J, with 13 bases between the two ends. Written as DNA, the CDR3 is TGTGCCAGCAGGATAGGGGACGAGACTGAAGCTTTCTTT. Protein sequence: CASRIGDETEAFF.

This clonotype was counted only a few times. The chain is built from TRBV5-1 and TRBJ2-2; D ambiguous. V was trimmed by 0 bases and J by 3 bases, leaving 6 bases between them. Germline V gives CDR1 SGHRS, CDR2 YFSETQ. The CDR3 contains 14 residues. CDR3 in amino acids: CASSLDTYTGELFF. CDR3 DNA: TGCGCCAGCAGCTTGGACACGTACACCGGGGAGCTGTTTTTT.

This clonotype was detected only a few times. The rearrangement joins TRBV12-5 to TRBJ2-1; D possibly corresponds to TRBD1 (5 bases). Trimming stripped 2 bases from V and 0 bases from J, with 11 bases between. Germline V CDR1 and CDR2: LGHNT, FRNRAP. CDR3 size: 16 residues. CDR3 nucleotide sequence: TGTGCTAGTGGTTTGACAGGCCAGAGCTCCTACAATGAGCAGTTCTTC. Encoded protein: CASGLTGQSSYNEQFF.

The chain links TRBV6-2 or TRBV6-3 to TRBJ2-2, with TRBD2 matching over 12 bases. This CDR3 contains 20 residues. J gave up 6 bases and V 2 bases, and 16 bases lay outside the gene matches. The germline gives CDR1 MNHEY, CDR2 SVGEGT. CDR3 loop: CASSYRIGFSTSGGPGELFF. DNA of the CDR3: TGTGCCAGCAGTTACCGGATTGGGTTCTCGACTAGCGGGGGTCCCGGGGAGCTGTTTTTT.

This chain joins TRBV12-3 or TRBV12-4 and TRBJ1-3; D remains unclear. The CDR3 is 13 amino acids. V dropped 4 bases and J dropped 4 bases, with 8 bases sitting between them. The CDR3 nucleotides are TGTGCCAGCAGTTCGAGTCGGGGAAACACCATATATTTT. Amino acids: CASSSSRGNTIYF.

V gene TRBV5-1 combines with J gene TRBJ2-7, with 10 bases that match TRBD1. J lost 7 bases, V lost 4 bases, and 8 bases had no gene match. Germline values: CDR1 SGHRS, CDR2 YFSETQ. CDR3 length equals 14 residues. CDR3 amino acids: CASSRRQGAGEQYF. Written as DNA, the CDR3 is TGCGCCAGCAGCAGACGACAGGGGGCCGGAGAGCAGTACTTC.